Below, 13 T cell receptor beta chains from the same sample are listed, as sequenced in a study of T cell responses to AZD1222 COVID-19 vaccine. Here immunoSEQ multiplex PCR was the method, and the copy in TCRdb shows in-frame clones only, minus some. The sample has about 56,000 clones, 86% seen once; the top ten hold 6.9%. The specimen was peripheral blood, collected 28 days after the second AZD1222 dose. Every receptor here comes from an adult who received the AZD1222 COVID-19 vaccine.

The chain joins TRBV7-9 to TRBJ2-7, with D perhaps given as TRBD1 or TRBD2 (5 bases each). V dropped 5 bases and J dropped 2 bases, with 19 bases sitting between them. Germline CDR1 reads SEHNR; CDR2 reads FQNEAQ (reference sequence). This CDR3 spans 16 amino acids. DNA for the CDR3: TGTGCCAGCAGCCCTAGGGCCGGGACGGCAGCCTACGAGCAGTACTTC. It codes for CASSPRAGTAAYEQYF.

The rearrangement uses TRBV18 and TRBJ2-3, with TRBD2 matching over 7 bases. This CDR3 region has 14 residues. V trimming: 7 bases; J trimming: 5 bases; junction bases outside the gene matches: 9. CDR1 is KGHSH and CDR2 is LQKENI in the germline V gene. The CDR3 loop reads CASLEFRGEDTQYF. The CDR3 DNA reads as TGTGCCAGCTTAGAATTCCGGGGGGAAGATACGCAGTATTTT.

The genes are TRBV28 and TRBJ2-7; D is perhaps TRBD2 (6 bases). The V and J ends lost 6 bases and 6 bases respectively, with 15 bases between them. Germline CDR1 and CDR2: MDHEN and SYDVKM. This CDR3 has 13 residues. This CDR3 is CASRPGGMGEQYF. CDR3 nucleotide sequence: TGTGCCAGCAGGCCCGGAGGGATGGGCGAGCAGTACTTC.

This clone was recorded only once. The gene calls are TRBV12-3 or TRBV12-4 and TRBJ1-1, with TRBD1 matching over 7 bases. CDR3 length equals 13 residues. V trimming: 7 bases; J trimming: 10 bases; junction bases outside the gene matches: 12. The CDR3 region has the DNA TGTGCCAGCAACCTAGACAGGGCCTCGGTAGCTTTCTTT. This sequence encodes CASNLDRASVAFF.

The chain links TRBV7-2 to TRBJ1-5; a possible D gene is TRBD1 (5 bases). Germline V gene sequence: CDR1 SGHTA, CDR2 FQGNSA. The CDR3 sequence is 13 residues long. Trimming removed 3 bases at V and 4 bases at J, with 7 bases between. The CDR3 region is CASSLGPNQPQHF. The CDR3 bases are TGTGCCAGCAGCTTGGGGCCTAATCAGCCCCAGCATTTT.

The chain combines TRBV7-3 with TRBJ2-1; D gene unclear. The germline CDR1 and CDR2 sequences are SGHTA and FQGTGA. Between the trimmed V and J ends, which lost 4 bases and 12 bases, there was a span of 13 bases. CDR3 length: 12 amino acids. The DNA for the CDR3 is TGTGCCAGCAGCTCCTCCACGGCCATGCAGTTCTTC. It encodes CASSSSTAMQFF.

The chain combines TRBV19 with TRBJ1-5, with D unresolved. The CDR3 runs 12 residues. Germline lookup yields CDR1 LNHDA and CDR2 SQIVND (reference sequence). The ends were cut back, 6 bases at V and 5 bases at J, with 8 bases in the middle. The CDR3 here is CASRTAYQPQHF. The CDR3 DNA follows: TGTGCCAGTAGAACAGCGTATCAGCCCCAGCATTTT.

The gene calls are TRBV24-1 and TRBJ1-5; tentatively, D is TRBD1 (5 bases). Germline V CDR1 and CDR2: KGHDR, SFDVKD. The ends were cut back, 11 bases at V and 5 bases at J, with 21 bases in the middle. The CDR3 loop spans 15 amino acids. The CDR3 DNA sequence: TGTGCCATGGAAGGCCCCCAAGGGGAAGATCAGCCCCAGCATTTT. Its translation: CAMEGPQGEDQPQHF.

The V and J genes are TRBV7-2 and TRBJ2-1; no firm D call. The CDR3 sequence is 14 residues long. Germline lookup yields CDR1 SGHTA and CDR2 FQGNSA. Deletions cut 1 base from V and 6 bases from J, with 10 bases between. CDR3: CASSLGGSPNEQFF. CDR3 nucleotides: TGTGCCAGCAGCTTAGGGGGTAGCCCCAATGAGCAGTTCTTC.

The rearrangement uses TRBV28 and TRBJ2-3, with 11 bases aligning to TRBD2. The CDR3 extends over 19 amino acids. The germline CDR1 and CDR2 sequences are MDHEN and SYDVKM. The V segment lost 3 bases and the J segment 6 bases; nucleotides outside the gene matches: 17. The DNA of the CDR3 is TGTGCCAGCAGTTTGTATCGGCTAGCGGGAGGTGGGGTCCCGGATACGCAGTATTTT. Translation: CASSLYRLAGGGVPDTQYF.

This clone was found once. The rearrangement joins TRBV7-2 to TRBJ2-5, with D possibly called TRBD1 or TRBD2 (6 bases each). CDR1 is SGHTA, CDR2 FQGNSA, per germline. This CDR3 has 13 amino acids. Trimming pared 3 bases from V and 5 bases from J, leaving 10 bases between. This chain's CDR3 is CASSFGGRETQYF. In DNA form, the CDR3 reads TGTGCCAGCAGCTTCGGGGGCCGGGAGACCCAGTACTTC.

The rearrangement links TRBV7-2 to TRBJ1-5; D unresolved. Trimming shortened V by 4 bases and J by 1 base, and 17 bases separated the two germline ends. The CDR3 is 17 amino acids. Per the germline V gene, CDR1 is SGHTA and CDR2 is FQGNSA. CDR3: CASSSGVGFNSNQPQHF. The CDR3 DNA reads TGTGCCAGCAGCTCCGGCGTAGGGTTTAACAGCAATCAGCCCCAGCATTTT.

This chain joins TRBV4-1 and TRBJ1-5; a possible D gene is TRBD1 (6 bases). Per the germline V gene, CDR1 is MGHRA and CDR2 is YSYEKL. V was trimmed by 0 bases and J by 3 bases, leaving 6 bases between them. The CDR3 contains 14 residues. The CDR3: CASSQEGANQPQHF. CDR3 bases: TGCGCCAGCAGCCAAGAGGGGGCCAATCAGCCCCAGCATTTT.